The 27 T cell receptor beta chains in this list originate from one sample, sequenced in a study of shared clonotypes between healthy human individuals. Profiled with immunoSEQ multiplex PCR; TCRdb holds only in-frame clones, not every one. The table includes about 1,800,000 clones, about 95% detected once. Only CD45RO-negative cells positively selected for CCR7 counted as naive CD8 cells, so terminally differentiated effector memory CD45RA+ cells were excluded. The sample was naive CD8+ T cells sorted from blood. The receptor set was obtained from a man younger than 35 in good health.

This clone has only one observation. Here the CDR3 reads CSVEDRGRPYEQYF. CDR3 sequence (DNA): TGCAGCGTTGAAGATCGCGGCAGGCCCTACGAGCAGTACTTC. The V and J genes are TRBV29-1 and TRBJ2-7, with D hard to call. The V and J ends lost 0 bases and 2 bases respectively, with 11 bases between them. The CDR3 extends over 14 amino acids. CDR1 is SQVTM and CDR2 is ANQGSEA in the germline V gene.

The chain joins TRBV28 to TRBJ2-1; the D gene is possibly TRBD1 (5 bases). The V end was cut by 6 bases, the J end by 3 bases, with 12 bases between. Germline CDR1 is MDHEN and CDR2 is SYDVKM. This CDR3 contains 14 residues. The chain's CDR3 is CASRMTVNYNEQFF. For the CDR3, the DNA is TGTGCCAGCAGAATGACAGTCAACTACAATGAGCAGTTCTTC.

The chain recombines TRBV5-4 with TRBJ2-2, with D unresolved. The CDR3 is 15 residues long. The ends were cut back, 4 bases at V and 1 base at J, with 11 bases in the middle. Germline CDR1 reads SGHNT; CDR2 reads YYREEE (reference sequence). CDR3 nucleotides: TGTGCCAGCAGCGAAGGACCCGTGAACACCGGGGAGCTGTTTTTT. Translated, it gives CASSEGPVNTGELFF.

The V gene is TRBV5-8, the J gene TRBJ2-1; D could derive from TRBD1 or TRBD2 (5 bases each). V was cut by 0 bases and J by 8 bases, with 9 bases left in between. The CDR3 covers 13 residues. Looked up from germline, CDR1 is SGHTS and CDR2 is YDEGEE. The CDR3 sequence is CASSLVVGDEQFF. In DNA form, the CDR3 reads TGTGCCAGCAGCTTGGTGGTGGGGGATGAGCAGTTCTTC.

A note on this clone: Other DNA variants within this sample encode the same CDR3. This chain uses TRBV19 with TRBJ2-7, with 7 nucleotides matching TRBD1. From germline, CDR1 is LNHDA and CDR2 SQIVND (reference sequence). The trim removed 5 bases at V and 2 bases at J, leaving 6 bases unmatched. The length of the CDR3 is 14 residues. CDR3 sequence reads: CASSVDRETYEQYF. CDR3 sequence (DNA): TGTGCCAGTAGTGTCGACAGGGAAACCTACGAGCAGTACTTC.

V is TRBV7-2 and J is TRBJ2-3, with 10 bases aligning to TRBD2. The CDR3 is 19 amino acids. With V trimmed by 7 bases and J by 2 bases, 18 bases remained unmatched. Germline CDR1 reads SGHTA; CDR2 reads FQGNSA. This chain's CDR3 is CASTKRASGGRKNTDTQYF. CDR3 sequence (DNA): TGTGCCAGCACCAAGCGGGCTAGCGGGGGCCGGAAAAACACAGATACGCAGTATTTT.

The rearrangement uses TRBV4-3 and TRBJ2-1; 8 bases agree with TRBD2. V lost 4 bases, J lost 8 bases, and 7 bases stayed unmatched. The CDR3 extends over 14 amino acids. Germline assignment: CDR1 LGHNA and CDR2 YSLEER. CDR3 in amino acids: CASSRAGGLDEQFF. The CDR3 coding sequence is TGCGCCAGCAGCCGGGCGGGAGGCCTAGATGAGCAGTTCTTC.

This chain links TRBV6-5 with TRBJ2-7; TRBD2 is a possible D gene (5 bases). The CDR3 is 13 residues long. With 2 bases removed from V and 6 bases from J, the gap between germline ends came to 11 bases. The V gene's germline CDR1 is MNHEY and CDR2 SVGAGI. The CDR3 DNA is TGTGCCAGCAGTTACATCGAGGGAGCCGAGCAGTACTTC. Its protein product is CASSYIEGAEQYF.

This sequence joins TRBV30 and TRBJ2-7; 12 positions agree with TRBD1. Germline CDR1 and CDR2: GTSNPN and SVGIG (reference sequence). With 3 bases clipped from V and 5 bases from J, the junction kept 5 bases outside the gene matches. The CDR3 has 14 amino acids. The CDR3 spells CAWSLGQGADEQYF. The CDR3 nucleotides read TGTGCCTGGAGCTTGGGACAGGGGGCGGACGAGCAGTACTTC.

This clone appeared a single time. The chain is built from TRBV9 and TRBJ2-1; 12 bases fit TRBD2. The CDR3 has 15 amino acids. With 4 bases clipped from V and 6 bases from J, the junction kept 5 bases outside the gene matches. Per the germline V gene, CDR1 is SGDLS and CDR2 is YYNGEE. Here the CDR3 DNA reads TGTGCCAGCAGCTTCTGGACTAGCGGGACCAATGAGCAGTTCTTC. Translating gives CASSFWTSGTNEQFF.

The V call is TRBV29-1, the J call TRBJ2-7; D might be TRBD1 (5 bases). The length of the CDR3 is 11 residues. Trimming took 5 bases from V and 4 from J, leaving 9 bases between them. CDR1 and CDR2 (germline): SQVTM, ANQGSEA. In nucleotides, the CDR3 is TGCAGCGTTATAAGACAGTACGAGCAGTACTTC. Protein sequence: CSVIRQYEQYF.

The chain joins TRBV5-1 to TRBJ2-7; D is unclear. Germline V lookup: CDR1 SGHRS, CDR2 YFSETQ. Trimming took off 2 bases at V and 3 bases at J, with 12 bases between the two ends. This CDR3 is built from 14 residues. CDR3 sequence reads: CASSFGSLYYEQYF. The CDR3 nucleotides read TGCGCCAGCAGCTTCGGCAGCCTCTACTACGAGCAGTACTTC.

The J gene is TRBJ2-5, the V gene TRBV4-1, with no clear D. The V end lost 2 bases, the J end lost 4 bases, and 14 bases lay between the germline ends. Germline V gene lookup returns CDR1 MGHRA and CDR2 YSYEKL. CDR3 length equals 15 residues. Here the CDR3 DNA reads TGCGCCAGCAGCCAATTCAGCGACCCATCAGAGACCCAGTACTTC. The encoded protein is CASSQFSDPSETQYF.

This clone was detected once. The chain is built from TRBV2 and TRBJ1-1; no definite D call. Germline V CDR1 and CDR2: SNHLY, FYNNEI. CDR3 length: 16 residues. V was pared by 4 bases and J by 4 bases, with 19 bases between. In nucleotides, the CDR3 is TGTGCCAGCAGTGTCGGGCTTAGAGGGCTTATCACTGAAGCTTTCTTT. Its protein product is CASSVGLRGLITEAFF.

The chain uses TRBV7-6 and TRBJ2-7; 9 bases line up with TRBD1. The CDR3 has 15 amino acids. V trimming: 5 bases; J trimming: 3 bases; junction bases outside the gene matches: 8. Germline V lookup: CDR1 SGHVS, CDR2 FNYEAQ. CDR3 nucleotide sequence: TGTGCCAGCAGCCCAAGGACAGGGGACGGCTACGAGCAGTACTTC. Translated, it gives CASSPRTGDGYEQYF.

This clone occurred once. The rearrangement links TRBV11-1 to TRBJ2-7, with D unclear. The CDR3 is 10 residues long. Germline loops: CDR1 SGHAT, CDR2 FQDESV (reference sequence). V was trimmed by 9 bases and J by 4 bases, leaving 7 bases between them. The chain's CDR3 is CASGDYEQYF. CDR3 DNA: TGTGCCAGTGGGGATTACGAGCAGTACTTC.

The chain uses TRBV27 and TRBJ2-1, with D possibly being TRBD1 (5 bases). This CDR3 is 17 amino acids long. Germline V gives CDR1 MNHEY, CDR2 SMNVEV (reference sequence). The V end lost 6 bases, the J end lost 0 bases, and 18 bases lay between the germline ends. Here the CDR3 DNA reads TGTGCCAGCAGCTCGCCCGCCAGGGCCTACTCCTACAATGAGCAGTTCTTC. This translates into CASSSPARAYSYNEQFF.

This chain uses TRBV4-2 with TRBJ2-1, with 13 bases aligning to TRBD2. This CDR3 has 16 amino acids. The V gene's germline CDR1 is LGHNA and CDR2 YNFKEQ. V lost 0 bases, J lost 9 bases, and 5 bases stayed unmatched. The CDR3 protein is CASSQELAGGPFEQFF. Written as DNA, the CDR3 is TGTGCCAGCAGCCAAGAACTAGCGGGAGGGCCTTTTGAGCAGTTCTTC.

The J gene is TRBJ1-2, the V gene TRBV7-6; no firm D call. The CDR3 runs 14 residues. CDR1 is SGHVS and CDR2 is FNYEAQ in the germline V gene. V was cut by 4 bases and J by 3 bases, with 12 bases left in between. This chain's CDR3 is CASSSGQSHYGYTF. DNA for the CDR3: TGTGCCAGCAGCTCGGGCCAGTCGCACTATGGCTACACCTTC.

The chain is built from TRBV19 and TRBJ1-5, with D unresolved. V lost 1 base to trimming and J lost 0 bases, with 13 bases between them. Germline loops: CDR1 LNHDA, CDR2 SQIVND (reference sequence). The CDR3 contains 17 residues. The CDR3 sequence is CASSIGTALYSNQPQHF. The DNA of the CDR3 is TGTGCCAGTAGTATAGGAACAGCGCTTTATAGCAATCAGCCCCAGCATTTT.

The rearrangement uses TRBV4-3 and TRBJ2-4; 8 bases fit TRBD1. CDR3 size: 18 residues. CDR1 is LGHNA, CDR2 YSLEER, per germline. The V gene end was trimmed by 0 bases and the J gene end by 1 base; junction bases not matched to a gene: 8. The CDR3 sequence: CASSQEDETGEAKNIQYF. The CDR3 DNA follows: TGCGCCAGCAGCCAAGAAGATGAGACAGGGGAGGCCAAAAACATTCAGTACTTC.

The chain employs TRBV6-5 and TRBJ2-7, with TRBD1 identical over 7 bases. The ends lost 0 bases at V and 5 bases at J; junction bases unmatched: 4. CDR3 length: 14 amino acids. Germline V gene lookup returns CDR1 MNHEY and CDR2 SVGAGI. CDR3 in amino acids: CASSYSDRPHEQYF. In nucleotides, the CDR3 is TGTGCCAGCAGTTACTCGGACAGGCCCCACGAGCAGTACTTC.

The chain employs TRBV29-1 and TRBJ2-2; D possibly corresponds to TRBD2 (7 bases). Germline-derived CDR1 and CDR2 are SQVTM and ANQGSEA. V was clipped by 3 bases and J by 2 bases, with 10 bases between them. The CDR3 totals 14 residues. The CDR3: CSVDGGPNTGELFF. DNA for the CDR3: TGCAGCGTTGACGGGGGGCCAAACACCGGGGAGCTGTTTTTT.

The chain combines TRBV6-5 with TRBJ1-1; D might be TRBD1 (6 bases). CDR3 length: 15 amino acids. CDR1 and CDR2 from the germline V gene are MNHEY and SVGAGI. Trimming took 7 bases from V and 2 from J, leaving 17 bases between them. CDR3 nucleotides: TGTGCCAGCATTTGGGTAGGGGGGACTAACACTGAAGCTTTCTTT. It yields the protein CASIWVGGTNTEAFF.

The rearrangement links TRBV9 to TRBJ2-3; D is ambiguous. Trimming took 4 bases from V and 0 from J, leaving 15 bases between them. The length of the CDR3 is 16 residues. Germline V gene lookup returns CDR1 SGDLS and CDR2 YYNGEE. CDR3 protein: CASSLNRATSTDTQYF. DNA for the CDR3: TGTGCCAGCAGCCTAAATCGGGCAACTAGCACAGATACGCAGTATTTT. The full variable domain, completed using reference TRBV9 and TRBJ2-3, is DSGVTQTPKHLITATGQRVTLRCSPRSGDLSVYWYQQSLDQGLQFLIQYYNGEERAKGNILERFSAQQFPDLHSELNLSSLELGDSALYFCASSLNRATSTDTQYFGPGTRLTVL.

V usage is TRBV7-6 and J usage is TRBJ2-1; 8 nucleotides match TRBD2. Germline V lookup: CDR1 SGHVS, CDR2 FNYEAQ. V gave up 0 bases and J gave up 7 bases; unmatched junction bases: 5. CDR3 length equals 15 residues. CDR3 bases: TGTGCCAGCAGCTTAGCGGCGGGACTAGGAAATGAGCAGTTCTTC. The encoded protein is CASSLAAGLGNEQFF.

In the case of this clone: The same CDR3 is also encoded by other DNA sequences in this sample. CDR3 loop: CASSYAQGNTEAFF. DNA of the CDR3: TGTGCCAGCAGTTACGCACAGGGGAACACTGAAGCTTTCTTT. This chain uses TRBV6-5 with TRBJ1-1, with D perhaps matching TRBD1 (6 bases). The germline V gene has CDR1 MNHEY and CDR2 SVGAGI. V shed 2 bases and J shed 1 base, with 8 bases lying between them. This CDR3 region has 14 residues.